This T cell receptor (beta chain) originates from a study of blood T cell repertoires in COVID-19. Study details: COVID-19 samples, acute and convalescent, were from the United States, Italy and Spain. Sample material is recorded as cDNA or gDNA derived from T cells, B-cell-depleted T cells, or PBMCs.

Original handling: How many nucleated cells were present was estimated from reference gene primer amplification. Generated by immunoSEQ multiplex PCR, the TCRdb table keeps only in-frame clones and is missing some. That table is the source of V, J and clone size, and D and trimming were worked out from the DNA. The repertoire holds tens of thousands of clones, with 80% to 85% as singletons. This CDR3 is built from 15 residues. V gave up 2 bases and J gave up 1 base, with 12 bases separating them. The receptor was derived from a human donor in a cohort sampled during active COVID-19. The gene calls are TRBV23-1 and TRBJ2-7; D is undetermined. TRBV23-1 is designated an ORF whose function remains uncertain. The sample comprised peripheral blood. CDR3 protein: CASSQGLVDSYEQYF. CDR3 coding DNA: TGCGCCAGCAGTCAAGGGCTGGTAGATTCCTACGAGCAGTACTTC.